This T cell receptor beta chain was profiled in a study of OX40 agonist ivuxolimab in advanced cancers. Assay: immunoSEQ multiplex PCR; the TCRdb copy retains only in-frame clones and omits some. The sample has roughly 28,000 clones, more than 85% seen once. The V end lost 4 bases, the J end lost 0 bases, and 13 bases lay between the germline ends. The germline V gene has CDR1 LGHNA and CDR2 YSLEER. There are 15 residues in the CDR3. This clone was recorded only once. The source was CD4+ or CD8+ T cells sorted from blood, collected in a trial of the OX40 agonist ivuxolimab. The clonotype originates from an adult with an advanced solid tumor such as melanoma, head and neck, liver or kidney cancer. V is TRBV4-3 and J is TRBJ2-7, with a possible D match to TRBD1 (5 bases). The DNA for the CDR3 is TGCGCCAGCAGCCGGGGCGGTTTCAACTCCTACGAGCAGTACTTC. This gives the protein CASSRGGFNSYEQYF.